One and the same sample provided the 13 T cell receptor beta chains below, sequenced in a study of Ad26.COV2.S vaccination and SARS-CoV-2 variants. Some clones are missing from TCRdb's copy, which holds only in-frame ones; the method was immunoSEQ multiplex PCR. The table has about 180,000 clones, approximately 88% seen once. The input for sequencing was peripheral blood, taken after recovery from COVID-19. These receptor sequences come from a human donor who had recovered from COVID-19.

This clone is categorized as medium-sized. The chain recombines TRBV5-1 with TRBJ2-2; D unresolved. The CDR3 length is 15 residues. Trimming stripped 9 bases from V and 0 bases from J, with 15 bases between. Germline CDR1 SGHRS, CDR2 YFSETQ. CDR3 residues: CATTLGPANTGELFF. The DNA of the CDR3 is TGCGCCACAACCCTGGGCCCCGCGAACACCGGGGAGCTGTTTTTT.

The V and J genes are TRBV7-9 and TRBJ2-7; 7 bases line up with TRBD2. Germline values: CDR1 SEHNR, CDR2 FQNEAQ (reference sequence). V shed 4 bases, J shed 2 bases, and the junction held 14 bases outside the gene matches. CDR3 length: 17 residues. CDR3 bases: TGTGCCAGCAGCTCCTCCCTAGTGGCGGGAGATACCTACGAGCAGTACTTC. This sequence encodes CASSSSLVAGDTYEQYF. The full variable domain, in which reference TRBV7-9 and TRBJ2-7 provide the parts outside the CDR3, is DTGVSQNPRHKITKRGQNVTFRCDPISEHNRLYWYRQTLGQGPEFLTYFQNEAQLEKSRLLSDRFSAERPKGSFSTLEIQRTEQGDSAMYLCASSSSLVAGDTYEQYFGPGTRLTVT.

V gene TRBV29-1 combines with J gene TRBJ2-1, with D perhaps TRBD2 (6 bases). Between the trimmed V and J ends, which lost 2 bases and 3 bases, there was a span of 14 bases. Germline CDR1 SQVTM, CDR2 ANQGSEA. The CDR3 has 15 residues. The CDR3 DNA sequence: TGCAGCGTTGAATCGGGAGCTTCTTTCTACAATGAGCAGTTCTTC. Its translation: CSVESGASFYNEQFF.

The chain employs TRBV3-1 (or the pseudogene TRBV3-2) and TRBJ1-1; the D is unclear. V lost 0 bases, J lost 11 bases, and 16 bases lay in between. This CDR3 spans 14 amino acids. CDR1 is LGHDT and CDR2 is YNNKEL in the germline V gene (reference sequence). The CDR3 DNA sequence: TGTGCCAGCAGCCAAGATGGGTTAGGACTTAGGGCTTTCTTT. It translates to CASSQDGLGLRAFF.

This clone showed up just once. The chain has TRBV10-3 and TRBJ2-4; D is unclear. The germline gives CDR1 ENHRY, CDR2 SYGVKD. V dropped 2 bases and J dropped 0 bases, with 23 bases sitting between them. The CDR3 is 20 amino acids. The CDR3 loop is CAISEKDAVSPFVAKNIQYF. The CDR3 DNA follows: TGTGCCATCAGTGAGAAGGACGCCGTGTCCCCGTTTGTAGCCAAAAACATTCAGTACTTC.

This chain links TRBV3-1 (or the pseudogene TRBV3-2) with TRBJ2-1, with a weak D call TRBD2 (6 bases). V shed 11 bases and J shed 10 bases, with 15 bases lying between them. The germline V gene has CDR1 LGHDT and CDR2 YNNKEL (reference sequence). This CDR3 region has 11 residues. The CDR3, as DNA: TGTGCCTGCGGGGTTTTTGGGGAGCAGTTCTTC. It translates to CACGVFGEQFF.

The chain couples TRBV5-1 to TRBJ1-3; D is unresolved. The CDR3 sequence is 12 residues long. V lost 0 bases, J lost 4 bases, and 2 bases lay in between. The germline V gene encodes CDR1 SGHRS and CDR2 YFSETQ. In DNA form, the CDR3 reads TGCGCCAGCAGCTTGGAAGGAAACACCATATATTTT. Translation gives CASSLEGNTIYF.

This chain uses TRBV12-5 with TRBJ1-5; D ambiguous. V lost 1 base and J 3 bases, leaving 10 bases between the germline ends. Germline loops: CDR1 LGHNT, CDR2 FRNRAP. This CDR3 comprises 15 residues. In nucleotides, the CDR3 is TGTGCTAGTGGTTTGGAGAGGAACGCCAATCAGCCCCAGCATTTT. It is translated as CASGLERNANQPQHF. Drawing the rest from reference TRBV12-5 and TRBJ1-5, the complete variable domain is DARVTQTPRHKVTEMGQEVTMRCQPILGHNTVFWYRQTMMQGLELLAYFRNRAPLDDSGMPKDRFSAEMPDATLATLKIQPSEPRDSAVYFCASGLERNANQPQHFGDGTRLSIL.

The genes are TRBV7-9 and TRBJ1-5; 7 nucleotides align to TRBD1. CDR1 SEHNR and CDR2 FQNEAQ come from the germline V gene (reference sequence). Trimming at V came to 0 bases and at J to 4 bases, leaving 3 bases not matched to a gene. CDR3 length: 15 amino acids. The CDR3 spells CASSLAGTENQPQHF. The CDR3 region has the DNA TGTGCCAGCAGCTTAGCTGGGACAGAGAATCAGCCCCAGCATTTT.

V usage is TRBV27 and J usage is TRBJ2-7; 10 nucleotides match TRBD2. The CDR3 totals 13 residues. The V gene end was trimmed by 3 bases and the J gene end by 4 bases; junction bases not matched to a gene: 0. Germline values: CDR1 MNHEY, CDR2 SMNVEV (reference sequence). The CDR3 DNA reads as TGTGCCAGCAGTTTGACTAGCGGGTACGAGCAGTACTTC. Its protein is CASSLTSGYEQYF.

The rearrangement uses TRBV7-6 and TRBJ2-3; D may be TRBD1 or TRBD2 (5 bases each). The CDR3 sequence is 13 residues long. V was clipped by 5 bases and J by 4 bases, with 10 bases between them. Germline values: CDR1 SGHVS, CDR2 FNYEAQ. CDR3 amino acids: CASSGGSADTQYF. CDR3 coding DNA: TGTGCCAGCAGCGGGGGTTCGGCAGATACGCAGTATTTT. Based on the CDR3 plus reference TRBV7-6 and TRBJ2-3, the full variable domain is GAGVSQSPRYKVTKRGQDVALRCDPISGHVSLYWYRQALGQGPEFLTYFNYEAQQDKSGLPNDRFSAERPEGSISTLTIQRTEQRDSAMYRCASSGGSADTQYFGPGTRLTVL.

This clone occurred once. This chain links TRBV19 with TRBJ1-2; a possible D gene is TRBD1 (6 bases). Trimming took 4 bases from V and 4 from J, leaving 19 bases between them. The CDR3 runs to 16 residues. Germline V CDR1 and CDR2: LNHDA, SQIVND (reference sequence). CDR3 residues: CASSKNRGGPLYGYTF. The CDR3 DNA is TGTGCCAGTAGTAAGAATCGGGGGGGGCCCCTCTATGGCTACACCTTC.

The V and J genes are TRBV5-1 and TRBJ2-7; 9 bases line up with TRBD1. There are 16 residues in the CDR3. Trimming cost V 3 bases and J 2 bases; bases outside gene matches: 9. Germline values: CDR1 SGHRS, CDR2 YFSETQ. The CDR3 region is CASSWDRDRVTYEQYF. The CDR3 DNA is TGCGCCAGCAGCTGGGACCGGGACAGGGTGACCTACGAGCAGTACTTC.